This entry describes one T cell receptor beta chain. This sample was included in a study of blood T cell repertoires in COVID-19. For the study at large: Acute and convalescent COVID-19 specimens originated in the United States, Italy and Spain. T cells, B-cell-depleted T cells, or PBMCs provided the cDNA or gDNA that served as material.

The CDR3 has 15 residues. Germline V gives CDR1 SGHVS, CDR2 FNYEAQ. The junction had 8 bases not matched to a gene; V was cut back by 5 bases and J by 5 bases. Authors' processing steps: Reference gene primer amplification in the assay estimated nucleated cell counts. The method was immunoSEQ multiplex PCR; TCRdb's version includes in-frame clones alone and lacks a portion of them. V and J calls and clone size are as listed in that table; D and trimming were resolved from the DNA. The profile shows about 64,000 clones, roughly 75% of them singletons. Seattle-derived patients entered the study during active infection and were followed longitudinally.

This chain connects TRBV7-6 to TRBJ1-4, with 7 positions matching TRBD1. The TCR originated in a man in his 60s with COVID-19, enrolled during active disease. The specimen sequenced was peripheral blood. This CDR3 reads CASSQIRQGNEKLFF. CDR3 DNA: TGTGCCAGCAGCCAAATACGACAGGGCAATGAAAAACTGTTTTTT.